This TCR beta chain was profiled in a study of T cell changes during pregnancy in multiple sclerosis. Repertoires were generated with immunoSEQ multiplex PCR, while TCRdb's copy carries only in-frame clones and drops some. This sample has about 60,000 clones, with just over 90% found just once. The CDR3 runs to 14 residues. Germline CDR1 reads LNHNV; CDR2 reads YYDKDF (reference sequence). After removal of 0 bases from V and 5 bases from J, the junction contained 4 bases not matched to a gene. Sequences were derived from peripheral blood, sampled after pregnancy. V usage is TRBV15 and J usage is TRBJ2-7, with 7 bases lining up with TRBD2. The receptor was isolated from a female donor with multiple sclerosis, enrolled in a pregnancy study. For the CDR3, the DNA is TGTGCCACCAGCAGAGAGACTAGCTACCACGAGCAGTACTTC. It translates to CATSRETSYHEQYF.